This T cell receptor (beta chain) comes out of a study of blood T cell repertoires in COVID-19. Whole-study context: COVID-19 samples, acute and convalescent, were from the United States, Italy and Spain. PBMCs, B-cell-depleted T cells, or T cells provided the cDNA or gDNA that made up the material.

Authors' processing steps: Amplified reference gene primers provided the basis for estimating nucleated cell counts. TCRdb's table, derived via immunoSEQ multiplex PCR, lists solely in-frame clones and lacks some. D and trimming come from the DNA, and the V and J calls and clone size come from that table. The sample contains roughly 140,000 clones, about 90% of which appear only once. Deletions cut 0 bases from V and 6 bases from J, with 6 bases between. The CDR3 runs to 13 residues. CDR1 is LGHNA and CDR2 is YNFKEQ in the germline V gene. V is TRBV4-2 and J is TRBJ2-1; no clear D. Sequencing was carried out using peripheral blood. This TCR derives from a woman aged 80 or over with acute or convalescent COVID-19. The CDR3 loop is CASSQDIGNEQFF. The CDR3 bases are TGTGCCAGCAGCCAAGATATCGGCAATGAGCAGTTCTTC.